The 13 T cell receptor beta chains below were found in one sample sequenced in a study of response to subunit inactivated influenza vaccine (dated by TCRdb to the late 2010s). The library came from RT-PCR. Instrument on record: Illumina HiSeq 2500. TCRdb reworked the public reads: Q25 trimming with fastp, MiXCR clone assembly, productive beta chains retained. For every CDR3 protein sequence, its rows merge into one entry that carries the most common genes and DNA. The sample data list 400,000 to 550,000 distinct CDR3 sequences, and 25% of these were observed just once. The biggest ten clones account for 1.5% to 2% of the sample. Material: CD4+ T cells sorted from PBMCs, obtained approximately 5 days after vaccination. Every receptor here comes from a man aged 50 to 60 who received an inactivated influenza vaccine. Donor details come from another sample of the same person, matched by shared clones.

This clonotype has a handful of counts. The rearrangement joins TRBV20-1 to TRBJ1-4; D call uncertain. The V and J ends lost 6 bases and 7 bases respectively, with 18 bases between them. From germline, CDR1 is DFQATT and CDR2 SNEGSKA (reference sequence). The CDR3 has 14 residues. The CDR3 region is CSAHGGSLGEKLFF. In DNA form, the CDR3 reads TGCAGTGCCCACGGCGGGTCCCTGGGTGAAAAACTGTTTTTT.

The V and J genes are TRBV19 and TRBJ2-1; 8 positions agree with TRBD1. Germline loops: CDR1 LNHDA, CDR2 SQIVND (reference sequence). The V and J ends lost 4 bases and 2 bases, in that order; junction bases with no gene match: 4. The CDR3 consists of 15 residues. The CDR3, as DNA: TGTGCCAGTAGTAGGACAGGGTTGGCCTACAATGAGCAGTTCTTC. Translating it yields CASSRTGLAYNEQFF.

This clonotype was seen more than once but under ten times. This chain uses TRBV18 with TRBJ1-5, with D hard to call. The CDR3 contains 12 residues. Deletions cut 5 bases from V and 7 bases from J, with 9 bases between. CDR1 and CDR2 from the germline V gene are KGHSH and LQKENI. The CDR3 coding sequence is TGTGCCAGCTCATCATCGGGGCAGCCCCAGCATTTT. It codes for CASSSSGQPQHF.

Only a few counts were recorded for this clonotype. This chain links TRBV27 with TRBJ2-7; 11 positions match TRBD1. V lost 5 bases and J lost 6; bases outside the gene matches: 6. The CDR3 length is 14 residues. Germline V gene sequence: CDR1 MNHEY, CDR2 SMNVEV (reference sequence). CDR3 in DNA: TGTGCCAGCAGTCCGGGACAGGGGGGGTTCGAGCAGTACTTC. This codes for CASSPGQGGFEQYF.

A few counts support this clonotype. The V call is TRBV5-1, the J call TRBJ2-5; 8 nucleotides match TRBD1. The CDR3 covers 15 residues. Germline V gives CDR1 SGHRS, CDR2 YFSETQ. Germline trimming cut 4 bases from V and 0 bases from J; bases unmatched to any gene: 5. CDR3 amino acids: CASSTWGQDQETQYF. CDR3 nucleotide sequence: TGCGCCAGCAGCACGTGGGGACAGGACCAAGAGACCCAGTACTTC.

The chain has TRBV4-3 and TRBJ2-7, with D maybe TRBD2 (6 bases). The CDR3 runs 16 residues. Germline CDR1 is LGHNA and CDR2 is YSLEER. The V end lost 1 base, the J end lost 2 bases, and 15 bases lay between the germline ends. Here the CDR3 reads CASSQGSTGLTYEQYF. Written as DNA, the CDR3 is TGCGCCAGCAGCCAAGGGTCTACGGGACTGACCTACGAGCAGTACTTC.

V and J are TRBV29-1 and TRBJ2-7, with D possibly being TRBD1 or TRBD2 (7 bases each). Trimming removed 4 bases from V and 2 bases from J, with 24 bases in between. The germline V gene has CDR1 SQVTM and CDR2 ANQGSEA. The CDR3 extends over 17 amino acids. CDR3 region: CSVGRGTVGGRPYEQYF. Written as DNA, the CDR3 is TGCAGCGTTGGACGGGGGACAGTGGGAGGGCGCCCCTACGAGCAGTACTTC.

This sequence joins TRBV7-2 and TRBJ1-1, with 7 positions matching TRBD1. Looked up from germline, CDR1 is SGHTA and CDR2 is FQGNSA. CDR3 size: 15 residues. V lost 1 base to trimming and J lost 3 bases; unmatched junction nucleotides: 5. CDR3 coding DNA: TGTGCCAGCAGCTTAGACCAGGGGGGTCACACTGAAGCTTTCTTT. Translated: CASSLDQGGHTEAFF.

This chain's CDR3 is CSASAMTTGNTGELFF. CDR3 in DNA: TGCAGTGCTAGTGCAATGACGACGGGTAACACCGGGGAGCTGTTTTTT. J is TRBJ2-2 and V is TRBV20-1; no clear D gene. Germline V gene sequence: CDR1 DFQATT, CDR2 SNEGSKA (reference sequence). Trimming took off 3 bases at V and 2 bases at J, with 16 bases between the two ends. The CDR3 has 16 amino acids.

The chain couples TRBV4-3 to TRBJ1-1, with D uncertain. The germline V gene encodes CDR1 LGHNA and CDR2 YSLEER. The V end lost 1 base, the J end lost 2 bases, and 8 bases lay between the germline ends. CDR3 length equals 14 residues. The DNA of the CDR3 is TGCGCCAGCAGCCAAGGTCCGGTTAACACTGAAGCTTTCTTT. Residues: CASSQGPVNTEAFF.

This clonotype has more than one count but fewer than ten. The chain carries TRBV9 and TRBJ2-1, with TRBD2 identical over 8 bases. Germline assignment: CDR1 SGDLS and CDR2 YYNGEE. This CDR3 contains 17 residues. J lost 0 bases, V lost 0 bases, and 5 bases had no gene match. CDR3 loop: CASSVATGGSSYNEQFF. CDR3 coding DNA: TGTGCCAGCAGCGTAGCTACGGGGGGGAGCTCCTACAATGAGCAGTTCTTC.

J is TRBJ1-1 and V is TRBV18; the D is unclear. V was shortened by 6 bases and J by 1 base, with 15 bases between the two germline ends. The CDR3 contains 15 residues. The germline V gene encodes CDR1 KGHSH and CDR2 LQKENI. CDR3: CASSSSGSANTEAFF. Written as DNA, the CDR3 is TGTGCCAGCTCGTCCTCGGGGTCAGCGAACACTGAAGCTTTCTTT.

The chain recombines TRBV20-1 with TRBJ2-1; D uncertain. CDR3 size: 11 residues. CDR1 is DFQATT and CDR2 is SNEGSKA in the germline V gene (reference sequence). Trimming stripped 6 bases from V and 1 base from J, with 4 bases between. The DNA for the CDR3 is TGCAGTGCGGGGTCCTACAATGAGCAGTTCTTC. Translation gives CSAGSYNEQFF.